The 5 T cell receptor beta chains below were found in one sample sequenced in a study of Ad26.COV2.S vaccination and SARS-CoV-2 variants. The treatment was: approximately 18 received Ad26.COV2.S at low or high dose, single or two shots; roughly five received placebo; per-sample allocation not given. It was on day 63 after the first vaccine or placebo injection that samples were taken. TCRdb's table, derived via immunoSEQ multiplex PCR, lists solely in-frame clones and lacks some. The table lists approximately 500,000 clones, roughly 85% of them singletons, with 13% in the top ten. The sequencing used peripheral blood, collected in a trial of Ad26.COV2.S vaccine versus placebo. All receptors derive from a person between 18 and 60 years old who received the Ad26.COV2.S COVID-19 vaccine or a placebo.

The chain carries TRBV6-4 and TRBJ1-2, with a possible D match to TRBD1 (6 bases). The CDR3 runs to 15 residues. V was trimmed by 6 bases and J by 1 base, leaving 15 bases between them. The germline V gene encodes CDR1 MRHNA and CDR2 SNTAGT. The CDR3 sequence is CASSQEPGVNYGYTF. CDR3 nucleotide sequence: TGTGCCAGCAGCCAGGAGCCAGGGGTTAACTATGGCTACACCTTC.

The chain employs TRBV5-1 and TRBJ1-2, with D perhaps matching TRBD1 (6 bases). CDR1 is SGHRS and CDR2 is YFSETQ in the germline V gene. The CDR3 extends over 11 amino acids. The V and J ends lost 5 bases and 8 bases respectively, with 10 bases between them. The CDR3, as DNA: TGCGCCAGCAGTGGGGGCGGCGGCTACACCTTC. Its translation is CASSGGGGYTF.

The chain recombines TRBV7-8 with TRBJ2-1; tentatively, D is TRBD2 (5 bases). The CDR3 is made up of 15 amino acids. The V gene lost 2 bases and the J gene lost 7 bases, with 15 bases spanning the gap. Looked up from germline, CDR1 is SGHVS and CDR2 is FQNEAQ. This CDR3 reads CASSLKAVRGNEQFF. CDR3 DNA sequence: TGTGCCAGCAGCTTAAAGGCCGTCCGAGGGAATGAGCAGTTCTTC.

CDR3 sequence (DNA): TGTGCCAGCAGCACCCCCAGCTCCTACAATGAGCAGTTCTTC. It translates to CASSTPSSYNEQFF. The chain carries TRBV14 and TRBJ2-1; D is unclear. CDR1 is SGHDN and CDR2 is FVKESK in the germline V gene. V shed 5 bases and J shed 0 bases, with 8 bases lying between them. The CDR3 runs 14 residues.

This chain connects TRBV11-3 to TRBJ2-6; tentatively, D is TRBD2 (5 bases). V lost 8 bases and J 2 bases, leaving 10 bases between the germline ends. This CDR3 comprises 14 residues. Looked up from germline, CDR1 is SGHNT and CDR2 is YENEEA. This chain's CDR3 is CASLLEAGANVLTF. CDR3 DNA: TGTGCCAGCCTGTTGGAGGCTGGGGCCAACGTCCTGACTTTC.